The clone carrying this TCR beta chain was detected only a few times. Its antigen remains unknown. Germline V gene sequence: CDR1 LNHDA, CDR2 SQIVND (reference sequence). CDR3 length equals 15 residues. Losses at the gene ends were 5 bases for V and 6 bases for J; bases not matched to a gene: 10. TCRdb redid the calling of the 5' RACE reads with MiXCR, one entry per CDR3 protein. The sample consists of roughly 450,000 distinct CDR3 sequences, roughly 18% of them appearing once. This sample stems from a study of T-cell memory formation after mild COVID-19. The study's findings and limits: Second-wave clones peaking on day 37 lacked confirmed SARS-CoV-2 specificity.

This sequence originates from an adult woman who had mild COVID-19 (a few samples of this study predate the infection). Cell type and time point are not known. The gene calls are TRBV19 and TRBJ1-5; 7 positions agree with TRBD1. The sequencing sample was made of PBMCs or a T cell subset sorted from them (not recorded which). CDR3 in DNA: TGTGCCAGTAGTGTTGACGACAGGGCGGGTCAGCCCCAGCATTTT. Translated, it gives CASSVDDRAGQPQHF. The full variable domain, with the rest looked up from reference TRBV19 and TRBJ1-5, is DGGITQSPKYLFRKEGQNVTLSCEQNLNHDAMYWYRQDPGQGLRLIYYSQIVNDFQKGDIAEGYSVSREKKESFPLTVTSAQKNPTAFYLCASSVDDRAGQPQHFGDGTRLSIL.